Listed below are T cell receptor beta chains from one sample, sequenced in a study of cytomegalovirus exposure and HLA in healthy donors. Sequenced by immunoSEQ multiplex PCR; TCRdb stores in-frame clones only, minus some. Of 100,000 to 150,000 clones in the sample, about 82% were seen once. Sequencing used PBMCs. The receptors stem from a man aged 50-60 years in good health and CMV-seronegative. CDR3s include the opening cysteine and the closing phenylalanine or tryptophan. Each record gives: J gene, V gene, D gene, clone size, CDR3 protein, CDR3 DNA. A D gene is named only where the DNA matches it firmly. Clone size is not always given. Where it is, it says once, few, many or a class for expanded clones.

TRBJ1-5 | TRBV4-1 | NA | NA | CASSQQQTPPSNQPQHF | TGCGCCAGCAGCCAACAACAGACACCCCCGTCCAATCAGCCCCAGCATTTT
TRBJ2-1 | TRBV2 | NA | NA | CASRSYNEQFF | TGTGCCAGCAGGTCGTACAATGAGCAGTTCTTC
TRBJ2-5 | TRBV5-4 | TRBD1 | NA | CASSYPGTAQETQYF | TGTGCCAGCAGCTACCCCGGGACAGCCCAAGAGACCCAGTACTTC
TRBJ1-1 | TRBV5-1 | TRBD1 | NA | CASRTGTETEAFF | TGCGCCAGCAGAACCGGGACAGAAACTGAAGCTTTCTTT
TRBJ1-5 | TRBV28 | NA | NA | CASTRPRGAQPQHF | TGTGCCAGCACCCGACCCCGGGGGGCTCAGCCCCAGCATTTT
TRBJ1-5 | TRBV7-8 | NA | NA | CASSLSKWRYEYGNQPQHF | TGTGCCAGCAGCTTGAGCAAGTGGCGGTACGAATATGGGAATCAGCCCCAGCATTTT
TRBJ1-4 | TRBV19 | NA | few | CASSRGIYRAANEKLFF | TGTGCCAGTAGCCGGGGCATCTACAGGGCGGCTAATGAAAAACTGTTTTTT
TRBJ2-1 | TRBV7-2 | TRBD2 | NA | CASRVAGGFYNEQFF | TGTGCCAGCAGAGTAGCGGGGGGCTTCTACAATGAGCAGTTCTTC
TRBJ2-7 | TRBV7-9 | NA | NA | CASSLRLPYEQYF | TGTGCCAGCAGCTTAAGACTGCCCTACGAGCAGTACTTC
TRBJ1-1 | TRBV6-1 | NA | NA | CASRAGDGQGAEAFF | TGTGCCAGCAGAGCAGGGGACGGCCAGGGAGCTGAAGCTTTCTTT
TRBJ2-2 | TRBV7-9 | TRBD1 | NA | CASSSGRENEQGSTGELFF | TGTGCCAGCAGCTCAGGACGTGAGAACGAACAGGGGAGTACCGGGGAGCTGTTTTTT
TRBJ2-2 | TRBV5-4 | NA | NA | CASSLGTTTGELFF | TGTGCCAGCAGCTTGGGTACTACCACCGGGGAGCTGTTTTTT
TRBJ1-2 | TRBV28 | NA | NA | CASSRESGYTF | TGTGCCAGCAGCCGGGAATCTGGCTACACCTTC
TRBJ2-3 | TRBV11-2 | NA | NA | CASSLDTGTDTQYF | TGTGCCAGCAGCTTAGATACGGGGACAGATACGCAGTATTTT
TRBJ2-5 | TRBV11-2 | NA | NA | CASSLFYGLQETQYF | TGTGCCAGCAGCTTGTTCTACGGACTTCAAGAGACCCAGTACTTC
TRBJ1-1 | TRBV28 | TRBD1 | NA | CASSWTGGQGTEAFF | TGTGCCAGCAGTTGGACAGGGGGCCAGGGCACTGAAGCTTTCTTT
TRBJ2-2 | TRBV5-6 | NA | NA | CASRKQGANTGELFF | TGTGCCAGCAGGAAACAGGGTGCGAACACCGGGGAGCTGTTTTTT
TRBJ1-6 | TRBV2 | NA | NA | CASSPGPPGVNSPLHF | TGTGCCAGCAGTCCGGGTCCACCAGGGGTTAATTCACCCCTCCACTTT
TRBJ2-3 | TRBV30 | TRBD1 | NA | CAWGLDRGARVTQYF | TGTGCCTGGGGCCTTGACAGGGGTGCCCGGGTTACGCAGTATTTT
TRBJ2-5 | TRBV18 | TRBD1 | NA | CASSPGQQETQYF | TGTGCCAGCTCACCGGGACAGCAAGAGACCCAGTACTTC
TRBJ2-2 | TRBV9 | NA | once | CASSPQPGETGELFF | TGTGCCAGCAGCCCCCAACCAGGGGAAACCGGGGAGCTGTTTTTT
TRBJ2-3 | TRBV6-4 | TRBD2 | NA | CASSEDWGGGTDTQYF | TGTGCCAGCAGTGAAGATTGGGGGGGAGGCACAGATACGCAGTATTTT
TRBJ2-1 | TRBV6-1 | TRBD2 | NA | CASSEVRSGVF | TGTGCCAGCAGTGAAGTGAGGAGCGGGGTCTTC